This TCR beta chain stems from a study of blood T cells in healthy people across ages. Broader study findings: Long-lived and aged donors differed, with more naive CD4+ cells and higher diversity in the long-lived.

Sample-barcoded 5' priming and a J-beta primer mix drove a second PCR of roughly 6 to 12 cycles. TCRdb used MiXCR to reprocess the 5' RACE reads, holding one entry per CDR3 protein. Of 710,000 or so distinct CDR3 sequences listed, 22% are singletons. Donors ranged from roughly 6 to 95 years old and were healthy Caucasians in Russia. About this clonotype: Its antigen remains unknown.

After removal of 7 bases from V and 8 bases from J, the junction contained 5 bases not matched to a gene. The length of the CDR3 is 12 residues. The chain couples TRBV12-3 or TRBV12-4 to TRBJ1-2; TRBD1 agrees at 9 bases. The sample consisted of blood. The origin of this receptor is a man in his 70s in good health. The CDR3 region is CASTPGTGGYTF. In nucleotides, the CDR3 is TGTGCCAGCACTCCCGGGACAGGGGGCTACACCTTC.